This entry lists 18 T cell receptor beta chains sequenced from one sample in a study of CD8+ T cells in alopecia areata. The authors extracted RNA and reverse transcribed it into cDNA as the sequencing template. The protocol was immunoSEQ multiplex PCR, while the TCRdb copy is restricted to in-frame clones and leaves out a portion. The sample records around 200,000 clones, roughly 62% being singletons. Described treatment: oral pan-JAK inhibitor, 5-10 mg twice daily. The sample was CD8+ T cells sorted from blood, taken at week 24, from a patient treated with tofacitinib. These receptors all come from a human donor with alopecia areata.

A single count supports this clone. Sequence at one end of the junction differs from germline and may be a read error. DNA of the CDR3: TGTGCCAGCATCACTCAGGTATTC. This encodes CASITQVF. V gene TRBV9 combines with J gene TRBJ1-2; D gene ambiguous. The CDR3 length is 8 residues. Germline assignment: CDR1 SGDLS and CDR2 YYNGEE.

The CDR3 DNA follows: TGTGCCAGCAGCCAAGGACAGTCCTACGAGCAGTACTTC. Translating it yields CASSQGQSYEQYF. The rearrangement links TRBV7-9 to TRBJ2-7; weak D call: TRBD1 (6 bases). The CDR3 runs to 13 residues. Per germline, CDR1 SEHNR and CDR2 FQNEAQ (reference sequence). V was cut by 5 bases and J by 1 base, with 9 bases left in between.

V is TRBV7-9 and J is TRBJ2-5; D is undetermined. The germline V gene encodes CDR1 SEHNR and CDR2 FQNEAQ (reference sequence). V shed 4 bases and J shed 4 bases, with 7 bases lying between them. This CDR3 contains 12 residues. CDR3 sequence: CASSSDGETQYF. The CDR3 coding sequence is TGTGCCAGCAGCTCCGACGGAGAGACCCAGTACTTC. The whole variable domain, filled in from reference TRBV7-9 and TRBJ2-5, reads DTGVSQNPRHKITKRGQNVTFRCDPISEHNRLYWYRQTLGQGPEFLTYFQNEAQLEKSRLLSDRFSAERPKGSFSTLEIQRTEQGDSAMYLCASSSDGETQYFGPGTRLLVL.

The chain has TRBV6-5 and TRBJ1-1, with D maybe TRBD1 (5 bases). This CDR3 contains 13 residues. In germline, CDR1 is MNHEY, CDR2 SVGAGI. With 6 bases removed from V and 0 bases from J, the gap between germline ends came to 8 bases. The CDR3 DNA reads as TGTGCCAGCAGCCAGGGCATGAACACTGAAGCTTTCTTT. It specifies CASSQGMNTEAFF.

The sample holds one count of this clone. The chain carries TRBV30 and TRBJ1-2; no reliable D call. Trimming removed 5 bases from V and 5 bases from J, with 12 bases in between. The CDR3 spans 12 residues. Germline V gives CDR1 GTSNPN, CDR2 SVGIG (reference sequence). The CDR3 region is CAWVTAPYGYTF. For the CDR3, the DNA is TGTGCCTGGGTAACCGCTCCTTATGGCTACACCTTC. Based on the CDR3 plus reference TRBV30 and TRBJ1-2, the full variable domain is SQTIHQWPATLVQPVGSPLSLECTVEGTSNPNLYWYRQAAGRGLQLLFYSVGIGQISSEVPQNLSASRPQDRQFILSSKKLLLSDSGFYLCAWVTAPYGYTFGSGTRLTVV.

V usage is TRBV4-1 and J usage is TRBJ1-5; D uncertain. Germline values: CDR1 MGHRA, CDR2 YSYEKL. This CDR3 is 15 amino acids long. Trimming stripped 0 bases from V and 7 bases from J, with 13 bases between. Here the CDR3 reads CASSQEAGVWQPQHF. For the CDR3, the DNA is TGCGCCAGCAGCCAAGAGGCGGGAGTCTGGCAGCCCCAGCATTTT.

The chain joins TRBV6-1 to TRBJ2-3, with TRBD1 matching over 10 bases. The V segment lost 6 bases and the J segment 6 bases; nucleotides outside the gene matches: 3. The CDR3 is 13 residues long. In germline, CDR1 is MNHNS, CDR2 SASEGT. CDR3: CASRDRGIDTQYF. Here the CDR3 DNA reads TGTGCCAGCAGGGACAGGGGGATTGATACGCAGTATTTT.

The rearrangement uses TRBV27 and TRBJ2-7, with a possible D match to TRBD2 (5 bases). Per the germline V gene, CDR1 is MNHEY and CDR2 is SMNVEV (reference sequence). The CDR3 is 16 amino acids. The ends were cut back, 4 bases at V and 1 base at J, with 17 bases in the middle. For the CDR3, the DNA is TGTGCCAGCAGTTCTCAGAGGGCCCGGCGATCCTACGAGCAGTACTTC. Protein product: CASSSQRARRSYEQYF.

The V call is TRBV4-2, the J call TRBJ1-6; 10 bases align to TRBD1. Germline assignment: CDR1 LGHNA and CDR2 YNFKEQ. V shed 1 base and J 7 bases; nucleotides not matched to a gene: 13. The CDR3 contains 19 residues. The DNA of the CDR3 is TGTGCCAGCAGCCAAGGGGACAGGGGAACTTCTCGTTGGAATTCACCCCTCCACTTT. Translating it yields CASSQGDRGTSRWNSPLHF.

V usage is TRBV7-9 and J usage is TRBJ2-1; no clear D gene. There are 14 residues in the CDR3. Trimming removed 5 bases from V and 9 bases from J, with 17 bases in between. Germline V CDR1 and CDR2: SEHNR, FQNEAQ (reference sequence). The CDR3 DNA follows: TGTGCCAGCAGCCCGCCGGTAATGGTGAGTGAGCAGTTCTTC. Its protein product is CASSPPVMVSEQFF. Looking up the rest from reference TRBV7-9 and TRBJ2-1 gives the full variable domain: DTGVSQNPRHKITKRGQNVTFRCDPISEHNRLYWYRQTLGQGPEFLTYFQNEAQLEKSRLLSDRFSAERPKGSFSTLEIQRTEQGDSAMYLCASSPPVMVSEQFFGPGTRLTVL.

This clone has just one count. J is TRBJ1-3 and V is TRBV4-1; no firm D call. CDR1 MGHRA and CDR2 YSYEKL come from the germline V gene. With 6 bases removed from V and 0 bases from J, the gap between germline ends came to 15 bases. This CDR3 is 16 amino acids long. CDR3 DNA sequence: TGCGCCAGCAGACCTATCGGACGTATCTCTGGAAACACCATATATTTT. It translates to CASRPIGRISGNTIYF.

The J gene is TRBJ2-5, the V gene TRBV30; D perhaps matches TRBD2 (5 bases). This CDR3 is built from 16 residues. Trimming took 0 bases from V and 0 from J, leaving 14 bases between them. Germline values: CDR1 GTSNPN, CDR2 SVGIG (reference sequence). DNA of the CDR3: TGTGCCTGGAGTGTTGGAGCCTTAGCGCACCAAGAGACCCAGTACTTC. Translating gives CAWSVGALAHQETQYF.

The J gene is TRBJ1-1, the V gene TRBV29-1; maybe TRBD1 (5 bases). There are 11 residues in the CDR3. Germline-derived CDR1 and CDR2 are SQVTM and ANQGSEA. The CDR3 sequence: CGVGEDTEAFF. The DNA for the CDR3 is TGCGGTGTGGGGGAAGACACTGAAGCTTTCTTT.

This sequence joins TRBV9 and TRBJ2-5; D not certain. V was clipped by 0 bases and J by 1 base, with 7 bases between them. Germline lookup yields CDR1 SGDLS and CDR2 YYNGEE. The CDR3 is 14 residues long. CDR3 in DNA: TGTGCCAGCAGCGTAGGTAGGATCCAAGAGACCCAGTACTTC. It specifies CASSVGRIQETQYF.

The chain links TRBV5-6 to TRBJ2-7, with D perhaps matching TRBD2 (5 bases). Trimming took off 2 bases at V and 7 bases at J, with 10 bases between the two ends. Germline values: CDR1 SGHDT, CDR2 YYEEEE. The CDR3 runs to 12 residues. CDR3 residues: CASSFTPGEQYF. As DNA, the CDR3 is TGTGCCAGCAGCTTCACTCCGGGGGAGCAGTACTTC.

This clone was recorded only once. The V call is TRBV5-1, the J call TRBJ1-3; tentatively, D is TRBD1 (5 bases). From germline, CDR1 is SGHRS and CDR2 YFSETQ. The CDR3 loop spans 17 amino acids. V was clipped by 0 bases and J by 1 base, with 14 bases between them. In DNA form, the CDR3 reads TGCGCCAGCAGCTTGGTTGGGGTCAGGGAGTCTGGAAACACCATATATTTT. This gives the protein CASSLVGVRESGNTIYF.

This clone appeared a single time. The rearrangement links TRBV5-6 to TRBJ2-3, with 7 nucleotides matching TRBD1. CDR1 SGHDT and CDR2 YYEEEE come from the germline V gene. V was pared by 5 bases and J by 0 bases, with 6 bases of the junction left unmatched. The CDR3 extends over 15 amino acids. The CDR3 sequence is CASSLPTGSTDTQYF. Here the CDR3 DNA reads TGTGCCAGCAGTTTACCGACAGGGAGCACAGATACGCAGTATTTT. The whole variable domain, remainder taken from reference TRBV5-6 and TRBJ2-3, is DAGVTQSPTHLIKTRGQQVTLRCSPKSGHDTVSWYQQALGQGPQFIFQYYEEEERQRGNFPDRFSGHQFPNYSSELNVNALLLGDSALYLCASSLPTGSTDTQYFGPGTRLTVL.

The chain couples TRBV25-1 to TRBJ1-5, with 7 bases lining up with TRBD1. This CDR3 contains 13 residues. The trim removed 1 base at V and 6 bases at J, leaving 0 bases unmatched. CDR1 is MGHDK and CDR2 is SYGVNS in the germline V gene. DNA for the CDR3: TGTGCCAGCAGTGAATCAGGGGGTCAGCCCCAGCATTTT. As protein: CASSESGGQPQHF.